This passage covers 30 T cell receptor beta chains from one sample sequenced in a study of long-term antiretroviral therapy in people with HIV. Survey-level resolution applied to immunoSEQ assay v3.0. Some clones are missing from TCRdb's copy, which holds only in-frame ones; the method was immunoSEQ multiplex PCR. The table lists 9,500 to 12,000 clones, about four fifths of them singletons, with about 17% in the top ten. The sequences come from unsorted PBMCs, collected 1.8 years after starting antiretroviral therapy. The receptor set was obtained from a middle-aged man with HIV.

The table lists this clone with a few counts. The rearrangement links TRBV10-3 to TRBJ2-1, with 8 bases matching TRBD2. Germline values: CDR1 ENHRY, CDR2 SYGVKD. V shed 6 bases and J 1 base; nucleotides not matched to a gene: 2. The CDR3 consists of 14 residues. In DNA form, the CDR3 reads TGTGCCATCAGGACTAGCGATTCCTACAATGAGCAGTTCTTC. The encoded protein is CAIRTSDSYNEQFF.

This rearrangement joins TRBV28 to TRBJ1-4; D ambiguous. Trimming took 3 bases from V and 2 from J, leaving 7 bases between them. CDR1 and CDR2 (germline): MDHEN, SYDVKM. The CDR3 runs 14 residues. The CDR3 reads CASSLRATNEKLFF. CDR3 nucleotides: TGTGCCAGCAGTTTGAGGGCCACTAATGAAAAACTGTTTTTT.

The chain employs TRBV6-5 and TRBJ2-7, with D possibly being TRBD2 (7 bases). The CDR3 length is 15 residues. Trimming removed 0 bases from V and 2 bases from J, with 11 bases in between. Per the germline V gene, CDR1 is MNHEY and CDR2 is SVGAGI. CDR3 residues: CASSYSGGVAYEQYF. CDR3 nucleotide sequence: TGTGCCAGCAGTTACTCAGGGGGGGTAGCCTACGAGCAGTACTTC.

To note about this clone: This same CDR3 is encoded by further DNA sequences in the sample. The chain carries TRBV4-2 and TRBJ2-7; perhaps TRBD1 as D (6 bases). The CDR3 runs 13 residues. The germline gives CDR1 LGHNA, CDR2 YNFKEQ. V was cut by 3 bases and J by 0 bases, with 6 bases left in between. The DNA for the CDR3 is TGTGCCAGCAGCCACAGGGGCTCCTACGAGCAGTACTTC. It yields the protein CASSHRGSYEQYF.

The J gene is TRBJ2-2, the V gene TRBV30; 8 nucleotides align to TRBD2. This CDR3 has 16 amino acids. Per germline, CDR1 GTSNPN and CDR2 SVGIG (reference sequence). The V and J ends lost 3 bases and 6 bases, in that order; junction bases with no gene match: 12. CDR3 sequence reads: CAWSPSLGGGPGELFF. The CDR3 DNA reads as TGTGCCTGGAGCCCTTCCCTCGGGGGGGGCCCCGGGGAGCTGTTTTTT.

The chain uses TRBV30 and TRBJ2-7; 7 nucleotides align to TRBD1. Germline lookup yields CDR1 GTSNPN and CDR2 SVGIG (reference sequence). This CDR3 comprises 14 residues. Trimming at V came to 3 bases and at J to 4 bases, leaving 9 bases not matched to a gene. CDR3 nucleotide sequence: TGTGCCTGGAGGAGGGGACAGTCCTTTTACGAGCAGTACTTC. It yields the protein CAWRRGQSFYEQYF.

The rearrangement links TRBV28 to TRBJ1-5, with unresolved D. Germline assignment: CDR1 MDHEN and CDR2 SYDVKM. V was shortened by 2 bases and J by 3 bases, with 11 bases between the two germline ends. The CDR3 is made up of 15 amino acids. CDR3 nucleotide sequence: TGTGCCAGCAGTTTAGAGGACGGATTCAATCAGCCCCAGCATTTT. Amino acids: CASSLEDGFNQPQHF.

The rearrangement uses TRBV27 and TRBJ2-2, with D possibly being TRBD2 (6 bases). The germline V gene has CDR1 MNHEY and CDR2 SMNVEV (reference sequence). V was trimmed by 8 bases and J by 11 bases, leaving 18 bases between them. CDR3 length: 13 residues. The CDR3 nucleotides are TGTGCCAGCCGGCCGGGACTCCAAATTGAGCTGTTTTTT. This translates into CASRPGLQIELFF.

The chain recombines TRBV10-3 with TRBJ1-2; the match to TRBD1 covers 10 bases. Losses at the gene ends were 0 bases for V and 7 bases for J; bases not matched to a gene: 5. The CDR3 contains 15 residues. The germline V gene encodes CDR1 ENHRY and CDR2 SYGVKD. CDR3 region: CAISESGDRGGGYTF. CDR3 nucleotides: TGTGCCATCAGTGAGTCGGGGGACAGGGGTGGTGGCTACACCTTC.

The rearrangement uses TRBV27 and TRBJ2-7; D call uncertain. CDR3 length: 12 amino acids. CDR1 is MNHEY, CDR2 SMNVEV, per germline (reference sequence). The V end lost 8 bases, the J end lost 3 bases, and 11 bases lay between the germline ends. CDR3 nucleotides: TGTGCCAGCTCTAAAGGCAACTACGAGCAGTACTTC. Residues: CASSKGNYEQYF.

This clone was counted only a few times. CDR3 DNA: TGTGCCAGCAGCTTTTCTGGGGGGGACTCCTACGAGCAGTACTTC. Residues: CASSFSGGDSYEQYF. V and J are TRBV7-6 and TRBJ2-7, with 7 bases fitting TRBD2. Germline loops: CDR1 SGHVS, CDR2 FNYEAQ. After removal of 3 bases from V and 0 bases from J, the junction contained 5 bases not matched to a gene. This CDR3 has 15 amino acids.

The chain links TRBV7-2 to TRBJ2-5; either TRBD1 or TRBD2 may supply D (5 bases each). The CDR3 extends over 14 amino acids. Per the germline V gene, CDR1 is SGHTA and CDR2 is FQGNSA. The V gene lost 2 bases and the J gene lost 4 bases, with 11 bases spanning the gap. CDR3 sequence: CASSLKGRGETQYF. The DNA of the CDR3 is TGTGCCAGCAGCTTAAAGGGACGAGGAGAGACCCAGTACTTC.

The chain combines TRBV28 with TRBJ2-2; 7 bases line up with TRBD2. V shed 10 bases, J shed 4 bases, and the junction held 9 bases outside the gene matches. This CDR3 region has 14 residues. CDR1 and CDR2 (germline): MDHEN, SYDVKM. This CDR3 is CATPGRESTGELFF. CDR3 in DNA: TGTGCCACCCCGGGGAGGGAGAGCACCGGGGAGCTGTTTTTT.

V gene TRBV7-8 combines with J gene TRBJ2-6; 9 nucleotides match TRBD1. The junction had 10 bases not matched to a gene; V was cut back by 3 bases and J by 4 bases. CDR3 length: 18 amino acids. Germline-derived CDR1 and CDR2 are SGHVS and FQNEAQ. The CDR3 protein is CASSLGVTGGPGANVLTF. The CDR3 DNA follows: TGTGCCAGCAGCTTGGGGGTGACAGGGGGGCCAGGGGCCAACGTCCTGACTTTC. The full variable domain, in which reference TRBV7-8 and TRBJ2-6 provide the parts outside the CDR3, is GAGVSQSPRYKVAKRGQDVALRCDPISGHVSLFWYQQALGQGPEFLTYFQNEAQLDKSGLPSDRFFAERPEGSVSTLKIQRTQQEDSAVYLCASSLGVTGGPGANVLTFGAGSRLTVL.

The gene calls are TRBV6-5 and TRBJ2-7, with 10 bases that match TRBD1. CDR1 is MNHEY and CDR2 is SVGAGI in the germline V gene. This CDR3 spans 15 amino acids. V shed 6 bases, J shed 6 bases, and the junction held 11 bases outside the gene matches. The CDR3 nucleotides are TGTGCCAGCAGCAATGGAGGGACAGGGGTGAGCGAGCAGTACTTC. Amino acid sequence: CASSNGGTGVSEQYF.

The CDR3 DNA follows: TGTGCCAGCAGCTTAGTAGGCGCCGGGGAGCTGTTTTTT. Its protein product is CASSLVGAGELFF. The J gene is TRBJ2-2, the V gene TRBV7-9; D is unresolved. There are 13 residues in the CDR3. The germline V gene encodes CDR1 SEHNR and CDR2 FQNEAQ (reference sequence). V lost 1 base and J 6 bases, leaving 6 bases between the germline ends.

The V call is TRBV28, the J call TRBJ2-1; D call uncertain. V was trimmed by 9 bases and J by 4 bases, leaving 16 bases between them. The CDR3 totals 14 residues. Per the germline V gene, CDR1 is MDHEN and CDR2 is SYDVKM. CDR3 DNA sequence: TGTGCCAGTGAGACACAAACCGTTTACAATGAGCAGTTCTTC. Protein product: CASETQTVYNEQFF.

The rearrangement uses TRBV7-9 and TRBJ2-5, with D perhaps being TRBD1 or TRBD2 (5 bases each). This CDR3 region has 15 residues. Germline CDR1 SEHNR, CDR2 FQNEAQ (reference sequence). V lost 2 bases and J 2 bases, leaving 12 bases between the germline ends. CDR3 region: CASSLRPRGQETQYF. CDR3 coding DNA: TGTGCCAGCAGCTTACGTCCGAGGGGTCAAGAGACCCAGTACTTC.

This clone appeared a few times. The chain links TRBV30 to TRBJ1-1; perhaps TRBD1 as D (5 bases). There are 17 residues in the CDR3. Germline CDR1 and CDR2: GTSNPN and SVGIG (reference sequence). Trimming took off 0 bases at V and 1 base at J, with 18 bases between the two ends. CDR3 coding DNA: TGTGCCTGGAGTGTACGTTATGGGGGGATTGGGAACACTGAAGCTTTCTTT. As protein: CAWSVRYGGIGNTEAFF.

The chain employs TRBV18 and TRBJ2-1; tentative D call: TRBD1 (6 bases). The germline gives CDR1 KGHSH, CDR2 LQKENI. The V gene lost 0 bases and the J gene lost 8 bases, with 11 bases spanning the gap. There are 14 residues in the CDR3. CDR3 sequence reads: CASSPPTGRYEQFF. CDR3 bases: TGTGCCAGCTCACCACCCACAGGGCGGTATGAGCAGTTCTTC.

The chain carries TRBV7-2 and TRBJ1-5; no clear D gene. The V gene's germline CDR1 is SGHTA and CDR2 FQGNSA. CDR3 length: 13 amino acids. V was cut by 0 bases and J by 4 bases, with 4 bases left in between. The DNA of the CDR3 is TGTGCCAGCAGCTTAGCAGAAAATCAGCCCCAGCATTTT. Translated, it gives CASSLAENQPQHF.

The CDR3, as DNA: TGTGCCAGCAGTTTAAAAAACAGGGTAGACTACGAGCAGTACTTC. Amino acid sequence: CASSLKNRVDYEQYF. The chain links TRBV27 to TRBJ2-7; D perhaps matches TRBD1 (6 bases). This CDR3 contains 15 residues. Trimming took off 2 bases at V and 3 bases at J, with 14 bases between the two ends. The germline V gene encodes CDR1 MNHEY and CDR2 SMNVEV (reference sequence).

The table lists this clone with a count of one. The chain employs TRBV29-1 and TRBJ2-7; D possibly corresponds to TRBD2 (5 bases). The CDR3 contains 11 residues. Trimming stripped 4 bases from V and 1 base from J, with 5 bases between. Per germline, CDR1 SQVTM and CDR2 ANQGSEA. CDR3 sequence (DNA): TGCAGCGTTGGGACTTCCTACGAGCAGTACTTC. Translated, it gives CSVGTSYEQYF.

The gene calls are TRBV18 and TRBJ1-4; D gene uncertain. This CDR3 spans 16 amino acids. Trimming stripped 3 bases from V and 5 bases from J, with 16 bases between. In germline, CDR1 is KGHSH, CDR2 LQKENI. The CDR3, as DNA: TGTGCCAGCTCACCGGCCGTCCGGATTGGCAATGAAAAACTGTTTTTT. It specifies CASSPAVRIGNEKLFF.

J is TRBJ1-1 and V is TRBV11-2; TRBD1 agrees at 7 bases. V lost 5 bases and J lost 5; bases outside the gene matches: 17. CDR3 length equals 17 residues. Germline lookup yields CDR1 SGHAT and CDR2 FQNNGV. CDR3 protein: CASSHGQDLLGLTEAFF. CDR3 nucleotides: TGTGCCAGCAGCCATGGACAGGATTTATTGGGTCTTACTGAAGCTTTCTTT.

A few counts support this clone. This rearrangement joins TRBV9 to TRBJ1-1; unclear D gene. CDR1 is SGDLS, CDR2 YYNGEE, per germline. This CDR3 is 13 amino acids long. The V end was cut by 2 bases, the J end by 2 bases, with 7 bases between. CDR3 nucleotides: TGTGCCAGCAGCGTCTCGAGAAACACTGAAGCTTTCTTT. Translating it yields CASSVSRNTEAFF.

For this clone: At one end, the junction sequence differs from germline, possibly due to a read error. The chain uses TRBV4-2 and TRBJ1-1; D gene ambiguous. CDR1 is LGHNA, CDR2 YNFKEQ, per germline. CDR3 size: 13 residues. CDR3 in amino acids: CASSQDQHPEAFF. DNA for the CDR3: TGTGCCAGCAGCCAAGATCAGCATCCTGAGGCTTTCTTT.

The chain employs TRBV27 and TRBJ1-1; 7 bases align to TRBD1. CDR1 and CDR2 (germline): MNHEY, SMNVEV (reference sequence). This CDR3 comprises 15 residues. The ends lost 6 bases at V and 5 bases at J; junction bases unmatched: 12. The CDR3 loop reads CASSRETGSWTEAFF. The CDR3 nucleotides are TGTGCCAGCAGCCGTGAGACAGGGTCATGGACTGAAGCTTTCTTT.

This sequence joins TRBV4-1 and TRBJ2-6; D gene ambiguous. The V gene lost 1 base and the J gene lost 1 base, with 8 bases spanning the gap. Germline V lookup: CDR1 MGHRA, CDR2 YSYEKL. The CDR3 consists of 16 residues. This CDR3 reads CASSQVQGSGANVLTF. In DNA form, the CDR3 reads TGCGCCAGCAGCCAAGTACAAGGGTCTGGGGCCAACGTCCTGACTTTC.

V is TRBV25-1 and J is TRBJ1-2, with 10 bases that match TRBD1. Germline loops: CDR1 MGHDK, CDR2 SYGVNS. The CDR3 runs to 16 residues. V lost 6 bases to trimming and J lost 0 bases; unmatched junction nucleotides: 7. CDR3 nucleotides: TGTGCCAGCAGATGGACAGGGGGAGACTCTAACTATGGCTACACCTTC. This encodes CASRWTGGDSNYGYTF.